The rows below give T cell receptor beta chains drawn from one sample of a study of control samples from healthy donors and cancer patients. The assay was immunoSEQ multiplex PCR, and TCRdb's table has in-frame clones only and misses some. The sample consists of roughly 90,000 clones, 90% to 95% of them appearing once. Sequenced sample: blood. These TCRs come from a woman in her 30s in good health. The CDR3 runs from the conserved cysteine through the conserved F or W. A D gene is named only where the DNA matches it firmly. The size field is filled for only some rows; it gives once, few, many or a size class.

D gene,V gene,clone size,CDR3 length,CDR3 protein
NA,TRBV4-1,NA,16,CASSQEIRNSGNTIYF
NA,TRBV24-1,NA,14,CATSDTPVADTQYF
TRBD1,TRBV3-1/TRBV3-2,NA,16,CASSQAKGQGAMTQYF
TRBD1,TRBV6-5,NA,15,CASSPTGQGTDTQYF
TRBD2,TRBV2,NA,15,CASRRESTSTDTQYF
NA,TRBV27,NA,13,CASSGQGNYGYTF
TRBD1,TRBV15,NA,14,CATSRTGAYNEQFF
TRBD1,TRBV28,once,15,CASSYQGQGNSPLHF
NA,TRBV5-8,NA,15,CASPTGTLTYNEQFF
NA,TRBV3-1/TRBV3-2,NA,14,CASSPSIGAYEQYF
NA,TRBV19,NA,15,CASSTGLRVNTEAFF
NA,TRBV19,NA,14,CASSRTDTNEKLFF
NA,TRBV27,NA,13,CASSSPLQETQYF
NA,TRBV3-1/TRBV3-2,NA,14,CASSQALNTGELFF
TRBD1,TRBV5-6,NA,15,CASSFSTGGPYEQYF
NA,TRBV6-5,NA,14,CASSYGAVALEQYF
NA,TRBV27,NA,16,CASSPLKDRSTDTQYF
NA,TRBV7-9,NA,15,CASSQGTGNTGELFF
NA,TRBV7-9,NA,13,CASSLRGSETQYF
TRBD2,TRBV6-4,NA,16,CASSHSEAGAGNEQFF
NA,TRBV6-5,NA,15,CASSLTGFYNSPLHF
NA,TRBV21-1,NA,15,CASSTLQGRFDEQYF
NA,TRBV7-9,NA,16,CASSLTKGTTLETQYF
NA,TRBV6-1,NA,14,CASSESGTHLEAFF
NA,TRBV18,NA,16,CASSPPGNAIGNTIYF
TRBD1,TRBV9,NA,12,CASSDRGYGYTF
NA,TRBV27,NA,16,CASSLGGGVRVGELFF
TRBD1,TRBV10-1,NA,16,CASSESAGTGEHGYTF
TRBD1,TRBV6-2/TRBV6-3,NA,15,CASSDRGRNTDTQYF
NA,TRBV28,once,13,CASSGYYNSPLHF
NA,TRBV13,NA,15,CASSLEDIPLGGYTF
NA,TRBV6-5,NA,13,CASSPRTTGELFF